The sequence of this T cell receptor beta chain was determined in a study of blood T cell repertoires in COVID-19. CDR1 and CDR2 from the germline V gene are SQVTM and ANQGSEA. The CDR3 loop spans 13 amino acids. Deletions cut 7 bases from V and 4 bases from J, with 16 bases between. Authors' processing steps: Scientists estimated how many nucleated cells there were by amplifying reference gene primers. Using immunoSEQ multiplex PCR, the repertoire was profiled, and TCRdb retains in-frame clones only, with some absent. The V and J calls and the clone size are those of that table, but D and trimming were determined from the DNA. The repertoire has under 250,000 clones, approximately 82% of them found once; the top ten carry 2.6%.

The receptor's source is a woman in her 70s with active or convalescent COVID-19. The rearrangement links TRBV29-1 to TRBJ1-1; maybe TRBD1 (6 bases). Sequencing was carried out using peripheral blood. As DNA, the CDR3 is TGCAGCGCCCTCGACAGGCGAGTCACTGAAGCTTTCTTT. It specifies CSALDRRVTEAFF.